This TCR beta chain was sequenced in a study of T cells after yellow fever vaccination. This clonotype was seen only a few times. Trimming at V came to 0 bases and at J to 0 bases, leaving 6 bases not matched to a gene. In germline, CDR1 is SGHDN, CDR2 FVKESK. The CDR3 covers 17 residues. In TCRdb, the 5' RACE reads were re-called with MiXCR into one record per CDR3 protein. The sample contains 500,000 to 650,000 distinct CDR3 sequences, 9% to 15% of which appear only once. The chain combines TRBV14 with TRBJ1-1; the match to TRBD1 covers 8 bases. This specimen was PBMCs, taken on the day of the yellow fever booster vaccination. The receptor was derived from a man aged 25-40 years who received the YFV17D yellow fever vaccine. The CDR3 spells CASSQERQGALNTEAFF. In nucleotides, the CDR3 is TGTGCCAGCAGCCAAGAACGTCAGGGGGCTCTGAACACTGAAGCTTTCTTT.